The 25 T cell receptor beta chains presented below share a single source sample, sequenced in a study of human T cells and chemical hapten exposure (dated by TCRdb to about 2021). Taken with the paper, the label for time point translates to: patch test 3, about 24 weeks after DPC sensitization. This specimen's treatment or condition label, per the study, means: therapeutic diphenylcyclopropenone sensitization with weekly scalp DPC. The method behind the library was RACE. Sequencing was performed on a NextSeq 500. In TCRdb, the public reads were trimmed at Q25 with fastp and aligned with MiXCR, with productive beta chains retained. Every entry covers one CDR3 protein and lists the most common genes and DNA from its rows. Counted in this sample were around 130,000 distinct CDR3 sequences; approximately 11% of them appeared once. The biggest ten clones account for 2% to 2.5% of the sample. Sequenced here: whole blood, sampled in connection with sensitization to the hapten diphenylcyclopropenone (DPC). Receptors originate from a woman between 50 and 59 years old with alopecia areata. Some clones in this sample may be carry-over from other donors' samples.

This clonotype was counted a few times. J is TRBJ2-4 and V is TRBV4-1, with 9 positions matching TRBD1. Germline values: CDR1 MGHRA, CDR2 YSYEKL. The V gene end was trimmed by 4 bases and the J gene end by 2 bases; junction bases not matched to a gene: 6. The CDR3 is made up of 16 amino acids. CDR3 region: CASSLPGTGTKNIQYF. The DNA of the CDR3 is TGCGCCAGCAGCCTTCCCGGGACAGGGACCAAAAACATTCAGTACTTC.

The chain is built from TRBV28 and TRBJ1-1, with unresolved D. Germline values: CDR1 MDHEN, CDR2 SYDVKM. Trimming took 3 bases from V and 8 from J, leaving 10 bases between them. There are 12 residues in the CDR3. The CDR3 DNA reads TGTGCCAGCAGTTTGCCCCGCAGGGAAGCTTTCTTT. Its protein product is CASSLPRREAFF.

This clonotype was seen a few times. This chain uses TRBV28 with TRBJ1-1; D uncertain. V lost 5 bases and J lost 6, with 19 bases in between. The CDR3 spans 15 residues. Germline-derived CDR1 and CDR2 are MDHEN and SYDVKM. DNA of the CDR3: TGTGCCAGCAGTGACGGACCGCCTAGAAGGCCTGAAGCTTTCTTT. Its protein product is CASSDGPPRRPEAFF. The full variable domain, with the rest looked up from reference TRBV28 and TRBJ1-1, is DVKVTQSSRYLVKRTGEKVFLECVQDMDHENMFWYRQDPGLGLRLIYFSYDVKMKEKGDIPEGYSVSREKKERFSLILESASTNQTSMYLCASSDGPPRRPEAFFGQGTRLTVV.

This clonotype has at least ten counts. This chain links TRBV12-3 or TRBV12-4 with TRBJ2-5; possibly TRBD2 for D (5 bases). Trimming cost V 8 bases and J 4 bases, with 14 bases left between them. CDR3 length equals 13 residues. CDR3 loop: CASRAQAGETQYF. DNA for the CDR3: TGTGCCAGCCGAGCCCAGGCGGGAGAGACCCAGTACTTC.

This clonotype was picked up a small number of times. The gene calls are TRBV20-1 and TRBJ1-6, with D possibly TRBD1 on 5 matching bases. This CDR3 region has 15 residues. Germline CDR1 and CDR2: DFQATT and SNEGSKA (reference sequence). With 2 bases removed from V and 2 bases from J, the gap between germline ends came to 10 bases. The DNA for the CDR3 is TGCAGTGCTAGACCGCCGGGACCCTATAATTCACCCCTCCACTTT. Protein: CSARPPGPYNSPLHF.

Many counts were recorded for this clonotype. This chain links TRBV20-1 with TRBJ2-2; 9 bases are shared with TRBD2. The CDR3 runs 15 residues. Germline V lookup: CDR1 DFQATT, CDR2 SNEGSKA (reference sequence). V dropped 3 bases and J dropped 6; count of bases not matched to a gene: 8. CDR3 protein: CSARERASGAGELFF. The DNA for the CDR3 is TGCAGTGCTAGGGAACGGGCTAGCGGGGCCGGGGAGCTGTTTTTT.

This clonotype was counted at least ten times. The V and J genes are TRBV29-1 and TRBJ1-1; D not certain. V lost 3 bases, J lost 2 bases, and 4 bases lay in between. The CDR3 spans 11 residues. CDR1 and CDR2 (germline): SQVTM, ANQGSEA. CDR3 nucleotides: TGCAGCGTTGAGCAAAACACTGAAGCTTTCTTT. Protein sequence: CSVEQNTEAFF.

This clonotype was seen at least ten times. The V gene is TRBV11-2, the J gene TRBJ2-3; the D is unclear. This CDR3 has 12 amino acids. Germline CDR1 is SGHAT and CDR2 is FQNNGV. Trimming took off 7 bases at V and 0 bases at J, with 5 bases between the two ends. The CDR3 DNA reads as TGTGCCAGCACCCGAAGCACAGATACGCAGTATTTT. Protein product: CASTRSTDTQYF.

This chain links TRBV29-1 with TRBJ2-5; D ambiguous. Germline values: CDR1 SQVTM, CDR2 ANQGSEA. There are 11 residues in the CDR3. Trimming cost V 6 bases and J 3 bases, with 8 bases left between them. In nucleotides, the CDR3 is TGCAGCGTGAGAACAGAAGAGACCCAGTACTTC. It translates to CSVRTEETQYF.

In its sample, this clonotype was seen a few times. V and J are TRBV10-3 and TRBJ1-3, with D possibly TRBD1 on 5 matching bases. The V gene lost 2 bases and the J gene lost 0 bases, with 14 bases spanning the gap. The CDR3 contains 17 residues. CDR1 and CDR2 from the germline V gene are ENHRY and SYGVKD. CDR3 sequence (DNA): TGTGCCATCAGTGAGGGGGCTCAGTTTCTCTCTGGAAACACCATATATTTT. It is translated as CAISEGAQFLSGNTIYF.

This clonotype was observed a few times. J is TRBJ2-7 and V is TRBV7-2; tentatively, D is TRBD1 or TRBD2 (5 bases each). The germline gives CDR1 SGHTA, CDR2 FQGNSA. Trimming left V 0 bases short and J 2 bases short, with 14 bases between. The CDR3 length is 16 residues. The CDR3 DNA reads TGTGCCAGCAGCTTAGCGACTACCCGGGGCCCCTACGAGCAGTACTTC. Translating it yields CASSLATTRGPYEQYF.

Note on this clonotype: Relative to the germline gene, one junction end is altered; a read error may explain this. The chain recombines TRBV5-1 with TRBJ2-1, with 7 nucleotides matching TRBD2. The V gene's germline CDR1 is SGHRS and CDR2 YFSETQ. This CDR3 is built from 15 residues. The CDR3 loop reads CASRISWGGNNEQFF. CDR3 in DNA: TGCGCCAGCCGCATTAGTTGGGGGGGGAACAACGAGCAGTTCTTC. The whole variable domain, filled in from reference TRBV5-1 and TRBJ2-1, reads KAGVTQTPRYLIKTRGQQVTLSCSPISGHRSVSWYQQTPGQGLQFLFEYFSETQRNKGNFPGRFSGRQFSNSRSEMNVSTLELGDSALYLCASRISWGGNNEQFFGPGTRLTVL.

This clonotype has a count of ten or more. The V and J genes are TRBV29-1 and TRBJ2-1; 16 bases agree with TRBD2. The germline V gene has CDR1 SQVTM and CDR2 ANQGSEA. V lost 3 bases and J lost 7; bases outside the gene matches: 3. The CDR3 totals 15 residues. The CDR3 DNA is TGCAGCGTTGAGGGACTAGCGGGAGGGTGGAATGAGCAGTTCTTC. Its translation: CSVEGLAGGWNEQFF.

The chain links TRBV2 to TRBJ1-2, with D maybe TRBD1 (5 bases). Trimming took off 10 bases at V and 3 bases at J, with 9 bases between the two ends. CDR1 is SNHLY, CDR2 FYNNEI, per germline. The CDR3 covers 11 residues. CDR3 DNA: TGTGCCAACACAGGTGACTATGGCTACACCTTC. This translates into CANTGDYGYTF.

This clonotype was observed a handful of times. The chain is built from TRBV6-1 and TRBJ2-2, with D tentatively TRBD2 (5 bases). CDR1 is MNHNS and CDR2 is SASEGT in the germline V gene. The V and J ends lost 6 bases and 4 bases respectively, with 12 bases between them. CDR3 length: 14 amino acids. The DNA for the CDR3 is TGTGCCAGCAGGATGAGCGGCACCACCGGGGAGCTGTTTTTT. Protein product: CASRMSGTTGELFF.

This clonotype has more than one count but fewer than ten. J is TRBJ1-2 and V is TRBV5-6; D may be TRBD1 (5 bases). The CDR3 consists of 15 residues. Between the trimmed V and J ends, which lost 0 bases and 3 bases, there was a span of 12 bases. CDR1 is SGHDT, CDR2 YYEEEE, per germline. CDR3 sequence reads: CASSLAGGSDYGYTF. Here the CDR3 DNA reads TGTGCCAGCAGCTTGGCCGGGGGGTCCGACTATGGCTACACCTTC.

CDR3 residues: CASSLSQGVKSTIYF. The CDR3 DNA is TGTGCCAGCAGCTTATCACAGGGCGTCAAAAGCACCATATATTTT. The chain employs TRBV7-2 and TRBJ1-3; tentatively, D is TRBD1 (6 bases). Germline assignment: CDR1 SGHTA and CDR2 FQGNSA. The V and J ends lost 2 bases and 9 bases respectively, with 17 bases between them. This CDR3 region has 15 residues.

The chain carries TRBV2 and TRBJ2-1, with D possibly matching TRBD2 (5 bases). The ends were cut back, 8 bases at V and 0 bases at J, with 14 bases in the middle. The CDR3 has 15 amino acids. Germline-derived CDR1 and CDR2 are SNHLY and FYNNEI. CDR3 loop: CASVPGKSSYNEQFF. The CDR3 DNA reads as TGTGCCAGCGTGCCGGGGAAAAGCTCCTACAATGAGCAGTTCTTC.

This clonotype was observed many times. V usage is TRBV6-1 and J usage is TRBJ1-6, with 10 bases matching TRBD1. The CDR3 runs to 14 residues. The V gene end was trimmed by 6 bases and the J gene end by 11 bases; junction bases not matched to a gene: 7. From germline, CDR1 is MNHNS and CDR2 SASEGT. CDR3 sequence: CASRPGQGRTPLHF. CDR3 nucleotides: TGTGCCAGCAGGCCGGGACAGGGGAGGACACCCCTCCACTTT.

The chain recombines TRBV3-1 with TRBJ1-1; a possible D gene is TRBD1 (5 bases). Trimming cost V 4 bases and J 4 bases, with 10 bases left between them. The CDR3 is 13 amino acids. The germline CDR1 and CDR2 sequences are LGHDT and YNNKEL (reference sequence). CDR3 in DNA: TGTGCCAGCAGCCGGCAGGGAGGCACTGAAGCTTTCTTT. Residues: CASSRQGGTEAFF.

This clonotype appeared many times. The genes are TRBV7-2 and TRBJ2-1; D is ambiguous. Germline values: CDR1 SGHTA, CDR2 FQGNSA. V was clipped by 3 bases and J by 1 base, with 13 bases between them. This CDR3 region has 16 residues. This CDR3 reads CASSLSVLWSYNEQFF. The CDR3 bases are TGTGCCAGCAGCTTGTCCGTGCTGTGGTCCTACAATGAGCAGTTCTTC.

This clonotype was seen many times. This rearrangement joins TRBV12-3 or TRBV12-4 to TRBJ2-7, with D perhaps given as TRBD1 or TRBD2 (5 bases each). The V and J ends lost 5 bases and 2 bases respectively, with 13 bases between them. There are 14 residues in the CDR3. The CDR3 DNA reads as TGTGCCAGCAGTCTCCGGGACGCGACCTACGAGCAGTACTTC. Its translation: CASSLRDATYEQYF.

This clonotype appeared a few times. The chain has TRBV7-6 and TRBJ1-2, with 11 nucleotides matching TRBD1. Per the germline V gene, CDR1 is SGHVS and CDR2 is FNYEAQ. The CDR3 sequence is 15 residues long. Losses at the gene ends were 6 bases for V and 4 bases for J; bases not matched to a gene: 7. The CDR3 is CASSPGQGASYGYTF. CDR3 sequence (DNA): TGTGCCAGCAGTCCAGGACAGGGGGCTAGCTATGGCTACACCTTC.

This rearrangement joins TRBV7-8 to TRBJ1-5; perhaps TRBD1 as D (5 bases). V lost 0 bases to trimming and J lost 4 bases, with 13 bases between them. From germline, CDR1 is SGHVS and CDR2 FQNEAQ. The CDR3 covers 16 residues. CDR3 DNA sequence: TGTGCCAGCAGCTTAGCACCGGGGGTGGTAAATCAGCCCCAGCATTTT. Encoded protein: CASSLAPGVVNQPQHF.

This clonotype was picked up a small number of times. The chain is built from TRBV10-3 and TRBJ2-3, with 11 bases fitting TRBD2. The germline CDR1 and CDR2 sequences are ENHRY and SYGVKD. Unmatched junction bases numbered 10, after V lost 6 bases and J lost 5 bases. The CDR3 loop spans 16 amino acids. The chain's CDR3 is CAIRNIAGGQEDTQYF. The DNA of the CDR3 is TGTGCCATCAGGAACATAGCGGGAGGGCAAGAAGATACGCAGTATTTT.